This is a list of T cell receptor beta chains from one sample in a study of OX40 agonist ivuxolimab in advanced cancers. The protocol was immunoSEQ multiplex PCR, while the TCRdb copy is restricted to in-frame clones and leaves out a portion. The sample records roughly 60,000 clones, roughly 84% being singletons. The sample was CD4+ or CD8+ T cells sorted from blood, taken in a trial of the OX40 agonist ivuxolimab. The receptors derive from an adult with an advanced solid tumor such as melanoma, head and neck, liver or kidney cancer. CDR3s include the opening cysteine and the closing phenylalanine or tryptophan. Fields, in order: CDR3 length, J gene, V gene, clone size, D gene, CDR3 protein, CDR3 DNA. The D gene is left open where the match is weak. Size is omitted from some rows. Given values are once, few, many or a class for expanded clones.

11	TRBJ2-7	TRBV7-2	-	-	CASTSLGEQYF	TGTGCCAGCACCTCACTAGGCGAGCAGTACTTC
12	TRBJ1-1	TRBV30	-	-	CAWEGWNTEAFF	TGTGCCTGGGAGGGTTGGAACACTGAAGCTTTCTTT
13	TRBJ2-5	TRBV5-6	-	-	CASSFTGSETQYF	TGTGCCAGCAGCTTCACAGGGTCAGAGACCCAGTACTTC
14	TRBJ2-7	TRBV6-4	-	TRBD2	CASSENGGAYEQYF	TGTGCCAGCAGTGAGAACGGGGGGGCTTATGAGCAGTACTTC
14	TRBJ1-2	TRBV7-3	-	-	CASSLPGSNYGYTF	TGTGCCAGCAGCTTACCCGGATCTAACTATGGCTACACCTTC
15	TRBJ1-3	TRBV28	few	-	CASRPHRSSGNTIYF	TGTGCCAGCAGACCCCACAGGTCCTCTGGAAACACCATATATTTT
15	TRBJ2-7	TRBV19	-	TRBD1	CASSTKQGATYEQYF	TGTGCCAGTAGTACGAAACAGGGGGCAACCTACGAGCAGTACTTC
19	TRBJ2-4	TRBV19	once	TRBD1	CASTYTGGEPNLAKNIQYF	TGTGCCAGTACCTATACAGGGGGCGAACCCAATTTAGCCAAAAACATTCAGTACTTC
14	TRBJ2-7	TRBV18	-	-	CASSPPVLDYEQYF	TGTGCCAGCTCACCACCGGTTCTTGACTACGAGCAGTACTTC
14	TRBJ2-5	TRBV5-6	-	-	CASSRGAYQETQYF	TGTGCCAGCAGCCGAGGGGCGTACCAAGAGACCCAGTACTTC
17	TRBJ2-1	TRBV11-2	once	-	CASSLTGRLTIYNEQFF	TGTGCCAGCAGCTTGACGGGCCGCCTTACGATTTACAATGAGCAGTTCTTC
16	TRBJ1-2	TRBV5-4	-	TRBD1	CASTPYLGQGAEGYTF	TGTGCCAGCACCCCCTACCTGGGACAGGGGGCAGAGGGCTACACCTTC
13	TRBJ2-5	TRBV7-9	-	-	CASRIGDQETQYF	TGTGCCAGCAGAATAGGGGACCAAGAGACCCAGTACTTC
13	TRBJ1-5	TRBV6-5	once	-	CASSYSLAQPQHF	TGTGCCAGCAGTTATTCCCTTGCTCAGCCCCAGCATTTT
17	TRBJ2-2	TRBV6-1	-	-	CASSGHAWERGTGELFF	TGTGCCAGCAGTGGCCACGCTTGGGAGCGAGGCACCGGGGAGCTGTTTTTT
14	TRBJ1-5	TRBV9	-	-	CASSTQGSSQPQHF	TGTGCCAGCAGTACACAGGGTTCTAGTCAGCCCCAGCATTTT
15	TRBJ1-2	TRBV9	-	-	CASSPRDTLNYGYTF	TGTGCCAGCAGCCCACGGGACACACTTAACTATGGCTACACCTTC
15	TRBJ2-3	TRBV9	few	-	CASSVQGRVTDTQYF	TGTGCCAGCAGCGTACAGGGAAGGGTCACAGATACGCAGTATTTT
14	TRBJ1-2	TRBV5-6	-	-	CASSHDRWSNGYTF	TGTGCCAGCAGCCATGATCGTTGGTCCAACGGCTACACCTTC
12	TRBJ2-1	TRBV2	-	-	CASSESGNEQFF	TGTGCCAGCAGTGAATCAGGCAATGAGCAGTTCTTC
17	TRBJ1-3	TRBV4-1	-	-	CASSQEIGQSSGNTIYF	TGCGCCAGCAGCCAAGAAATAGGACAAAGCTCTGGAAACACCATATATTTT
16	TRBJ1-6	TRBV4-1	-	-	CASSWRPRQKNSPLHF	TGCGCCAGCAGCTGGCGTCCCCGTCAGAAAAATTCACCCCTCCACTTT
16	TRBJ1-3	TRBV5-4	-	TRBD1	CASSAGQAHSGNTIYF	TGTGCCAGCAGCGCGGGACAGGCTCACTCTGGAAACACCATATATTTT
11	TRBJ2-3	TRBV10-3	few	-	CAINSGDTQYF	TGTGCCATCAATAGCGGAGATACGCAGTATTTT
17	TRBJ2-3	TRBV7-3	-	TRBD2	CASSLNAGEGGTDTQYF	TGTGCCAGCAGCTTAAATGCGGGAGAGGGCGGCACAGATACGCAGTATTTT
15	TRBJ1-1	TRBV5-1	-	-	CASSFLRESNTEAFF	TGCGCCAGCAGCTTCCTCCGGGAGTCGAACACTGAAGCTTTCTTT
15	TRBJ1-1	TRBV27	-	-	CASSFSPRWNTEAFF	TGTGCCAGCAGTTTCTCCCCTAGATGGAACACTGAAGCTTTCTTT
14	TRBJ2-1	TRBV10-3	-	-	CAISESKTYNEQFF	TGTGCCATCAGTGAGTCGAAGACCTACAATGAGCAGTTCTTC
16	TRBJ2-3	TRBV28	once	TRBD2	CASSSLLAGVKDTQYF	TGTGCCAGCAGTTCTCTTTTAGCGGGAGTAAAAGATACGCAGTATTTT
15	TRBJ2-5	TRBV28	-	TRBD1	CASRTGGPLRETQYF	TGTGCCAGCAGGACAGGGGGCCCGCTGAGAGAGACCCAGTACTTC
13	TRBJ2-7	TRBV6-5	-	-	CASSLVGKYEQYF	TGTGCCAGCAGCCTCGTGGGGAAGTACGAGCAGTACTTC
14	TRBJ2-5	TRBV10-2	-	-	CASSSKQYQETQYF	TGCGCCAGTAGCTCTAAACAGTACCAAGAGACCCAGTACTTC
18	TRBJ2-6	TRBV5-1	-	TRBD1	CASSRGDRGSSGANVLTF	TGCGCCAGCAGCAGAGGGGACAGGGGCTCCTCTGGGGCCAACGTCCTGACTTTC
14	TRBJ1-1	TRBV29-1	-	-	CSVEDLEGATEAFF	TGCAGCGTTGAAGATCTTGAAGGGGCCACTGAAGCTTTCTTT
15	TRBJ2-3	TRBV27	-	TRBD2	CASSFRLAGADTQYF	TGTGCCAGCAGTTTTAGGCTAGCGGGGGCAGATACGCAGTATTTT
15	TRBJ2-2	TRBV28	-	-	CASRPLNANTGELFF	TGTGCCAGCAGACCTCTTAACGCGAACACCGGGGAGCTGTTTTTT
14	TRBJ1-1	TRBV11-2	-	-	CASSQRSQGTEAFF	TGTGCCAGCAGCCAAAGGAGTCAAGGGACTGAAGCTTTCTTT
15	TRBJ2-5	TRBV19	-	TRBD1	CASSIGGTDQETQYF	TGTGCCAGTAGTATAGGTGGGACAGATCAAGAGACCCAGTACTTC
12	TRBJ2-5	TRBV29-1	-	-	CSVKRVGETQYF	TGCAGCGTTAAGCGAGTGGGAGAGACCCAGTACTTC
14	TRBJ2-2	TRBV5-4	-	-	CASSLSRNTGELFF	TGTGCCAGCAGCTTGAGCAGGAACACCGGGGAGCTGTTTTTT
16	TRBJ2-3	TRBV4-1	-	-	CASSQRTDTSTDTQYF	TGCGCCAGCAGCCAAAGGACAGATACTAGCACAGATACGCAGTATTTT
14	TRBJ2-5	TRBV7-6	-	TRBD1	CASSLATGGETQYF	TGTGCCAGCAGCTTAGCGACAGGGGGAGAGACCCAGTACTTC